Listed below are T cell receptor beta chains from one sample, sequenced in a study of shared clonotypes between healthy human individuals. The data were produced by immunoSEQ multiplex PCR, yet TCRdb's version contains in-frame clones alone and is incomplete. Among roughly 1,600,000 clones, approximately 98.5% were seen once, and the ten largest hold about 0.34%. The sample comprised naive CD4+ T cells sorted from blood. These receptors came from a young man in good health. Each CDR3 is given with its conserved first and last residue. Each record gives: CDR3 protein, CDR3 DNA, CDR3 length, D gene, clone size, V gene, J gene. A D gene is named only where the DNA matches it firmly. Size is stated for part of the rows, as once, few or many counts, or as a class when the clone is expanded.

CDR3aa: CASSRDSTDTQYF
CDR3nt: TGTGCCAGCTCGCGGGACAGCACAGATACGCAGTATTTT
len: 13
d_gene: -
abundance: -
v_gene: TRBV6-5
j_gene: TRBJ2-3

CDR3aa: CASSGQTGLETQYF
CDR3nt: TGTGCCAGCTCAGGCCAAACAGGGCTCGAGACCCAGTACTTC
len: 14
d_gene: -
abundance: -
v_gene: TRBV18
j_gene: TRBJ2-5

CDR3aa: CASSLRGRSTNEKLFF
CDR3nt: TGTGCCAGCAGCTTAAGAGGACGTTCAACTAATGAAAAACTGTTTTTT
len: 16
d_gene: -
abundance: -
v_gene: TRBV7-3
j_gene: TRBJ1-4

CDR3aa: CAISETPRAGRAFF
CDR3nt: TGTGCCATCAGTGAGACCCCTCGGGCAGGGAGAGCTTTCTTT
len: 14
d_gene: -
abundance: -
v_gene: TRBV10-3
j_gene: TRBJ1-1

CDR3aa: CASSTGGGGYTF
CDR3nt: TGTGCCAGTAGTACTGGCGGGGGCGGCTACACCTTC
len: 12
d_gene: -
abundance: -
v_gene: TRBV19
j_gene: TRBJ1-2

CDR3aa: CASSSESTVPYGYTF
CDR3nt: TGTGCCAGCTCCTCCGAGTCGACAGTTCCCTATGGCTACACCTTC
len: 15
d_gene: -
abundance: -
v_gene: TRBV19
j_gene: TRBJ1-2

CDR3aa: CASSGWGTGVEQYF
CDR3nt: TGTGCCAGCAGTGGGTGGGGGACAGGGGTCGAGCAGTACTTC
len: 14
d_gene: TRBD1
abundance: few
v_gene: TRBV6-1
j_gene: TRBJ2-7

CDR3aa: CASSVGLGNTEAFF
CDR3nt: TGTGCCAGCAGTGTAGGGTTGGGGAACACTGAAGCTTTCTTT
len: 14
d_gene: -
abundance: -
v_gene: TRBV2
j_gene: TRBJ1-1

CDR3aa: CASSLIPAGTNEQFF
CDR3nt: TGTGCCAGCAGTTTGATTCCCGCAGGGACCAATGAGCAGTTCTTC
len: 15
d_gene: -
abundance: -
v_gene: TRBV28
j_gene: TRBJ2-1

CDR3aa: CSARRPNEQYF
CDR3nt: TGCAGTGCTAGGAGGCCCAACGAGCAGTACTTC
len: 11
d_gene: -
abundance: -
v_gene: TRBV20-1
j_gene: TRBJ2-7

CDR3aa: CASSPPTVGNTIYF
CDR3nt: TGTGCCAGCTCACCACCGACGGTTGGAAACACCATATATTTT
len: 14
d_gene: -
abundance: -
v_gene: TRBV18
j_gene: TRBJ1-3

CDR3aa: CASASPQRDEQFF
CDR3nt: TGTGCTAGTGCCTCGCCCCAGCGGGATGAGCAGTTCTTC
len: 13
d_gene: -
abundance: -
v_gene: TRBV12-5
j_gene: TRBJ2-1

CDR3aa: CASSHGAGELFF
CDR3nt: TGTGCCAGCTCGCATGGCGCCGGGGAGCTGTTTTTT
len: 12
d_gene: -
abundance: -
v_gene: TRBV6-1
j_gene: TRBJ2-2

CDR3aa: CSVLSAELYNEQFF
CDR3nt: TGCAGCGTTCTTTCGGCGGAGTTATACAATGAGCAGTTCTTC
len: 14
d_gene: -
abundance: -
v_gene: TRBV29-1
j_gene: TRBJ2-1

CDR3aa: CASSYSDPYNEQFF
CDR3nt: TGCGCCAGCAGCTACTCGGACCCTTACAATGAGCAGTTCTTC
len: 14
d_gene: -
abundance: -
v_gene: TRBV5-1
j_gene: TRBJ2-1

CDR3aa: CASSIDSTDTQYF
CDR3nt: TGTGCCAGCAGCATCGACAGCACAGATACGCAGTATTTT
len: 13
d_gene: -
abundance: -
v_gene: TRBV5-4
j_gene: TRBJ2-3

CDR3aa: CASSLLAGATTAGELFF
CDR3nt: TGTGCCAGCTCACTTCTAGCGGGAGCGACGACTGCCGGGGAGCTGTTTTTT
len: 17
d_gene: TRBD2
abundance: -
v_gene: TRBV18
j_gene: TRBJ2-2

CDR3aa: CASRRGGLGTDTQYF
CDR3nt: TGTGCCAGCAGAAGGGGAGGGTTGGGCACAGATACGCAGTATTTT
len: 15
d_gene: TRBD2
abundance: -
v_gene: TRBV2
j_gene: TRBJ2-3

CDR3aa: CASSSGGSGRNEQFF
CDR3nt: TGTGCCAGCAGTTCGGGAGGGAGCGGGAGAAATGAGCAGTTCTTC
len: 15
d_gene: TRBD2
abundance: -
v_gene: TRBV5-4
j_gene: TRBJ2-1

CDR3aa: CASSSYRGRNTEAFF
CDR3nt: TGTGCCAGCAGCTCCTACAGGGGACGGAACACTGAAGCTTTCTTT
len: 15
d_gene: TRBD1
abundance: -
v_gene: TRBV7-6
j_gene: TRBJ1-1

CDR3aa: CASSLETVSYEQYF
CDR3nt: TGCGCCAGCAGCTTGGAGACAGTCTCCTACGAGCAGTACTTC
len: 14
d_gene: -
abundance: -
v_gene: TRBV5-1
j_gene: TRBJ2-7

CDR3aa: CASSLQTSGANVLTF
CDR3nt: TGTGCCAGCAGCCTTCAGACCTCTGGGGCCAACGTCCTGACTTTC
len: 15
d_gene: -
abundance: -
v_gene: TRBV9
j_gene: TRBJ2-6